This TCR beta chain was profiled in a study of T cells after yellow fever vaccination. Overall study context: Preparation of the low-cell-number fractions used SMART-Seq v4 Ultra Low Input. Study outcomes and limitations: After the booster, about 95% of CD4 and more than 75% of CD8 primary-response clones were re-detected.

By 5'RACE template switching, TCR cDNA was produced, with a universal primer site and UMIs added in the process. Each CDR3 protein gets one entry after TCRdb re-called the 5' RACE reads with MiXCR. The sample includes some 600,000 distinct CDR3 sequences, less than 20% of them seen just once. The CDR3 has 16 residues. Germline loops: CDR1 LGHNA, CDR2 YNFKEQ. The V gene end was trimmed by 1 base and the J gene end by 4 bases; junction bases not matched to a gene: 6. In regard to this clonotype: Its antigen is not known.

This sequence was found in a man aged 18 to 30 who received the YFV17D yellow fever vaccine. The starting material was PBMCs, obtained about 5 days after the first yellow fever vaccination. V gene TRBV4-2 combines with J gene TRBJ1-4, with 7 bases aligning to TRBD1. This chain's CDR3 is CASSQVPRDSNEKLFF. CDR3 DNA: TGTGCCAGCAGCCAAGTCCCCCGGGACAGTAATGAAAAACTGTTTTTT.